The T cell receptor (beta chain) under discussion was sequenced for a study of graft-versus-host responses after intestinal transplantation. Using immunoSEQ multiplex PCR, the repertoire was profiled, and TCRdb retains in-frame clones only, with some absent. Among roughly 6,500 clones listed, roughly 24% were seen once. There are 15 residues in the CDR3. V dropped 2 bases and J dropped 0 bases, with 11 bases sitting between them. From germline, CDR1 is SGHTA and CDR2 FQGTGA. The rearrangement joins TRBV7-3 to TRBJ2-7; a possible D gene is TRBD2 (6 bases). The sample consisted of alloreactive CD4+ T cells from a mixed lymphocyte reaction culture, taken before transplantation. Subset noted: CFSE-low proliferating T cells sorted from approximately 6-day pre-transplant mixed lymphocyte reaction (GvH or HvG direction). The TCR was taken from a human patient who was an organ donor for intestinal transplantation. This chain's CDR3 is CASSLGGSGSYEQYF. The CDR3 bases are TGTGCCAGCAGCTTAGGTGGTAGCGGCTCCTACGAGCAGTACTTC.